This T cell receptor (beta chain) was sequenced in a study of vaccination and CD4 T cells after COVID-19. Study details: Once diagnosed, patients had post-COVID samples drawn a median approximately 100 days later (range 35 to 161). Overlapping spike peptides from SARS-CoV-2, HCoV-NL63, HCoV-OC43 and HCoV-229E served to stimulate the cells.

This CDR3 has 12 residues. In germline, CDR1 is SGHTA, CDR2 FQGNSA. V lost 2 bases, J lost 7 bases, and 8 bases lay in between. Details on this clonotype: Its antigen is not identified.

Treatment defined: roughly 11-day PBMC culture with coronavirus spike peptide pools or control peptides (ViraFEST assay). Upon completion of about nine days of culture, CD4+ T cells were isolated via negative selection. With the Oncomine TCR Beta short-read assay, DNA from cultured CD4+ T cells was sequenced. TCRdb called the PCR reads again in MiXCR, with one record for every CDR3 protein. This sample carries 15,000 to 20,000 distinct CDR3 sequences, 47% of them seen once, and the ten largest clones take roughly 13%. What was sequenced was cultured CD4+ T cells from blood. The TCR was taken from a human donor with COVID-19. This chain uses TRBV7-2 with TRBJ1-1; D is perhaps TRBD1 (6 bases). The CDR3 loop reads CASSLKTGEAFF. The CDR3 DNA reads as TGTGCCAGCAGCTTAAAGACAGGTGAAGCTTTCTTT.